This passage covers 20 T cell receptor beta chains from one sample sequenced in a study of blood T cell repertoires in COVID-19 (TCRdb year 2020). Library preparation employed the immunoSEQ multiplex PCR assay. This immuneACCESS table, as held by TCRdb, lists in-frame sequences with V and J called but not all clones. Of the missing ones, under half trace to an unresolved V gene in checked studies; the others have no known cause. Here the sample has some 160,000 clones; more than 85% occur a single time. Together, the top ten hold 2% to 3% of the sample. The sample consisted of peripheral blood. These receptors came from a woman at least 80 years old with COVID-19, enrolled during active disease.

The V call is TRBV5-4, the J call TRBJ1-5; 8 bases map to TRBD1. Germline V CDR1 and CDR2: SGHNT, YYREEE (reference sequence). The CDR3 totals 15 residues. V was clipped by 5 bases and J by 3 bases; unmatched bases: 7. CDR3 nucleotide sequence: TGTGCCAGCAGTTTACAGGGGGGCGTCAATCAGCCCCAGCATTTT. This gives the protein CASSLQGGVNQPQHF.

The gene calls are TRBV10-3 and TRBJ2-1, with 11 nucleotides matching TRBD2. With 6 bases clipped from V and 7 bases from J, the junction kept 8 bases outside the gene matches. The germline CDR1 and CDR2 sequences are ENHRY and SYGVKD. The CDR3 covers 15 residues. CDR3 nucleotides: TGTGCCATCAGAACCGCCGGGACTAGCGGAAATGAGCAGTTCTTC. This codes for CAIRTAGTSGNEQFF.

The rearrangement uses TRBV4-1 and TRBJ2-5, with 7 bases fitting TRBD2. The germline V gene has CDR1 MGHRA and CDR2 YSYEKL. J gave up 4 bases and V 0 bases, and 11 bases lay outside the gene matches. There are 17 residues in the CDR3. CDR3 DNA sequence: TGCGCCAGCAGCCAAGATCCTGGGGGAGGGATTCTAGAGACCCAGTACTTC. Residues: CASSQDPGGGILETQYF.

The CDR3 loop reads CASSFRAPDRLRLAGSYNEQFF. For the CDR3, the DNA is TGTGCCAGCAGTTTTCGAGCCCCGGATAGATTGCGACTAGCGGGCTCCTACAATGAGCAGTTCTTC. This chain joins TRBV27 and TRBJ2-1; TRBD2 agrees at 10 bases. CDR3 size: 22 residues. The germline gives CDR1 MNHEY, CDR2 SMNVEV (reference sequence). Trimming cost V 3 bases and J 0 bases; bases outside gene matches: 20.

The chain carries TRBV28 and TRBJ2-5; a possible D gene is TRBD1 (6 bases). The length of the CDR3 is 16 residues. Germline V CDR1 and CDR2: MDHEN, SYDVKM. The V gene lost 5 bases and the J gene lost 0 bases, with 16 bases spanning the gap. DNA for the CDR3: TGTGCCAGCAGTCCTGAGAGACAGGCCTACCAAGAGACCCAGTACTTC. This gives the protein CASSPERQAYQETQYF.

A remark on this clone: Other nucleotide sequences in the sample specify the same CDR3. The chain has TRBV24-1 and TRBJ2-2, with TRBD1 matching over 7 bases. The CDR3 totals 16 residues. CDR1 is KGHDR and CDR2 is SFDVKD in the germline V gene. V dropped 4 bases and J dropped 0; count of bases not matched to a gene: 4. CDR3: CATSDPGTANTGELFF. As DNA, the CDR3 is TGTGCCACCAGTGACCCCGGGACAGCGAACACCGGGGAGCTGTTTTTT.

V gene TRBV7-2 combines with J gene TRBJ2-7; 7 bases agree with TRBD2. Germline values: CDR1 SGHTA, CDR2 FQGNSA. The CDR3 runs to 15 residues. V was pared by 5 bases and J by 0 bases, with 7 bases of the junction left unmatched. The CDR3 DNA reads TGTGCCAGCAGCATCCAAGCGGGAAGCTCCTACGAGCAGTACTTC. Translation gives CASSIQAGSSYEQYF.

The chain is built from TRBV9 and TRBJ2-5; possibly TRBD2 for D (6 bases). With 0 bases removed from V and 5 bases from J, the gap between germline ends came to 17 bases. Germline lookup yields CDR1 SGDLS and CDR2 YYNGEE. The CDR3 is made up of 16 amino acids. The CDR3 sequence: CASSVDVADKGETQYF. For the CDR3, the DNA is TGTGCCAGCAGCGTAGATGTAGCGGATAAAGGGGAGACCCAGTACTTC.

The genes are TRBV20-1 and TRBJ2-1; 7 nucleotides agree with TRBD2. This CDR3 is built from 10 residues. The V segment lost 7 bases and the J segment 10 bases; nucleotides outside the gene matches: 4. The germline gives CDR1 DFQATT, CDR2 SNEGSKA (reference sequence). As DNA, the CDR3 is TGCAGTGGGGAACTAGCGGAGCAGTTCTTC. The encoded protein is CSGELAEQFF.

This chain joins TRBV7-6 and TRBJ2-5; D call uncertain. Trimming shortened V by 5 bases and J by 7 bases, and 11 bases separated the two germline ends. This CDR3 region has 12 residues. Looked up from germline, CDR1 is SGHVS and CDR2 is FNYEAQ. The CDR3 DNA reads TGTGCCAGCAGCCCTCCGTCTAGGACCCAGTACTTC. Translation: CASSPPSRTQYF. The variable domain in full, with the rest retrieved from reference TRBV7-6 and TRBJ2-5, is GAGVSQSPRYKVTKRGQDVALRCDPISGHVSLYWYRQALGQGPEFLTYFNYEAQQDKSGLPNDRFSAERPEGSISTLTIQRTEQRDSAMYRCASSPPSRTQYFGPGTRLLVL.

The V and J genes are TRBV7-2 and TRBJ1-2; 8 nucleotides align to TRBD1. CDR1 SGHTA and CDR2 FQGNSA come from the germline V gene. V lost 1 base and J lost 5; bases outside the gene matches: 6. The CDR3 loop spans 15 amino acids. CDR3 region: CASSLGPGGGYGYTF. In DNA, the CDR3 is TGTGCCAGCAGCTTAGGCCCAGGGGGCGGGTATGGCTACACCTTC.

The gene calls are TRBV28 and TRBJ2-3; D might be TRBD2 (6 bases). The CDR3 is 15 amino acids. Trimming pared 2 bases from V and 1 base from J, leaving 10 bases between. Germline CDR1 and CDR2: MDHEN and SYDVKM. CDR3 DNA sequence: TGTGCCAGCAGTTTAGCAGCGGGTCGCACAGATACGCAGTATTTT. Translating it yields CASSLAAGRTDTQYF.

The sample holds many counts of this clone. The CDR3 protein is CASTKTADGGNEQFF. The DNA for the CDR3 is TGTGCCAGCACCAAAACCGCTGACGGAGGCAATGAGCAGTTCTTC. The gene calls are TRBV6-5 and TRBJ2-1; possible D gene TRBD2, 5 bases. V was trimmed by 7 bases and J by 6 bases, leaving 19 bases between them. The CDR3 extends over 15 amino acids. Germline V gene sequence: CDR1 MNHEY, CDR2 SVGAGI.

The CDR3: CASRGVLAGTSHYNEQFF. The CDR3 region has the DNA TGTGCCAGCAGGGGGGTTCTAGCGGGGACCTCTCACTACAATGAGCAGTTCTTC. V is TRBV11-2 and J is TRBJ2-1; 9 nucleotides align to TRBD2. The CDR3 totals 18 residues. The germline V gene encodes CDR1 SGHAT and CDR2 FQNNGV. V lost 6 bases to trimming and J lost 3 bases; unmatched junction nucleotides: 15. Based on the CDR3 plus reference TRBV11-2 and TRBJ2-1, the full variable domain is EAGVAQSPRYKIIEKRQSVAFWCNPISGHATLYWYQQILGQGPKLLIQFQNNGVVDDSQLPKDRFSAERLKGVDSTLKIQPAKLEDSAVYLCASRGVLAGTSHYNEQFFGPGTRLTVL.

V is TRBV6-2 or TRBV6-3 and J is TRBJ1-5; tentative D call: TRBD1 (6 bases). The CDR3 length is 15 residues. Trimming took 2 bases from V and 6 from J, leaving 14 bases between them. CDR1 is MNHEY, CDR2 SVGEGT, per germline. CDR3 sequence (DNA): TGTGCCAGCAGTTACGCAGGGGCGATGGGTCAGCCCCAGCATTTT. This sequence encodes CASSYAGAMGQPQHF.

This chain links TRBV6-5 with TRBJ2-7, with TRBD1 identical over 9 bases. Unmatched junction bases numbered 8, after V lost 4 bases and J lost 4 bases. The CDR3 totals 15 residues. The germline V gene encodes CDR1 MNHEY and CDR2 SVGAGI. The CDR3 protein is CASSSSGQGKYEQYF. In DNA, the CDR3 is TGTGCCAGCAGTTCCTCAGGACAGGGGAAATACGAGCAGTACTTC.

The V gene is TRBV12-3 or TRBV12-4, the J gene TRBJ1-2; D is undetermined. The germline V and J ends were trimmed by 3 bases and 3 bases, with 5 bases remaining between them. The CDR3 covers 12 residues. CDR3 amino acids: CASSFGDYGYTF. DNA for the CDR3: TGTGCCAGCAGTTTCGGGGACTATGGCTACACCTTC.

V is TRBV7-8 and J is TRBJ2-7; TRBD2 aligns across 15 bases. In germline, CDR1 is SGHVS, CDR2 FQNEAQ. This CDR3 has 17 residues. The trim removed 5 bases at V and 2 bases at J, leaving 7 bases unmatched. Here the CDR3 reads CASSPGWTSGRAYEQYF. The DNA of the CDR3 is TGTGCCAGCAGCCCGGGATGGACTAGCGGGAGGGCCTACGAGCAGTACTTC. The variable domain in full, completed from reference TRBV7-8 and TRBJ2-7, reads GAGVSQSPRYKVAKRGQDVALRCDPISGHVSLFWYQQALGQGPEFLTYFQNEAQLDKSGLPSDRFFAERPEGSVSTLKIQRTQQEDSAVYLCASSPGWTSGRAYEQYFGPGTRLTVT.

A few counts support this clone. The gene calls are TRBV7-2 and TRBJ1-5; D is uncertain. V lost 2 bases to trimming and J lost 6 bases, with 8 bases between them. The CDR3 length is 13 residues. The germline CDR1 and CDR2 sequences are SGHTA and FQGNSA. This chain's CDR3 is CASSLNLRQPQHF. The CDR3 DNA reads TGTGCCAGCAGCTTAAACTTACGTCAGCCCCAGCATTTT.

The chain has TRBV5-4 and TRBJ1-4, with unresolved D. The V end was cut by 0 bases, the J end by 2 bases, with 5 bases between. CDR3 size: 14 residues. The germline gives CDR1 SGHNT, CDR2 YYREEE (reference sequence). This chain's CDR3 is CASSLGVTNEKLFF. The CDR3 region has the DNA TGTGCCAGCAGCTTGGGAGTGACTAATGAAAAACTGTTTTTT.